This T cell receptor beta chain originates from a study of early T cells in non-severe SARS-CoV-2 infection. Whole-study context: Chains stayed unpaired after sequencing of bulk RNA from unsorted whole blood.

cDNA molecules, individually, were tagged with unique molecular identifiers. TCRdb reprocessed the 5' RACE reads with MiXCR, giving one entry per CDR3 protein. The table lists 98,000 or so distinct CDR3 sequences, 12% of them singletons. Whole-study findings and limits: Private and CD4 specificities were missed by VDJdb matching, which favored anti-spike CD8 responses.

About this clonotype itself: The antigen is undetermined.

Trimming left V 1 base short and J 7 bases short, with 11 bases between. This CDR3 is 14 amino acids long. Per the germline V gene, CDR1 is SGHAT and CDR2 is FQNNGV. Sample: whole blood, taken at baseline. The genes are TRBV11-2 and TRBJ2-1; a weak D match, TRBD1 (5 bases). The origin of this receptor is an adult who was a healthcare worker with PCR-confirmed SARS-CoV-2 infection or an uninfected control (not recorded which). The chain's CDR3 is CASSLGSGSNEQFF. The CDR3 nucleotides read TGTGCCAGCAGCTTAGGATCAGGGTCGAATGAGCAGTTCTTC. Using reference TRBV11-2 and TRBJ2-1 for the parts outside the CDR3, the full variable domain is EAGVAQSPRYKIIEKRQSVAFWCNPISGHATLYWYQQILGQGPKLLIQFQNNGVVDDSQLPKDRFSAERLKGVDSTLKIQPAKLEDSAVYLCASSLGSGSNEQFFGPGTRLTVL.